This passage covers 31 T cell receptor beta chains from one sample sequenced in a study of cytomegalovirus exposure and HLA in healthy donors. Researchers ran the PCR with 60 Vbeta and 13 Jbeta primers. This table comes from immunoSEQ multiplex PCR, and its TCRdb copy is limited to in-frame clones, with some not included. The table has over 45,000 clones, about 80% seen once; the top ten hold roughly 4%. The sequenced sample consisted of PBMCs. The receptors shown here come from a man aged 25 to 45 in good health and CMV-seronegative.

This sequence joins TRBV30 and TRBJ2-1; 7 bases are a match to TRBD2. CDR1 is GTSNPN and CDR2 is SVGIG in the germline V gene (reference sequence). The CDR3 has 12 amino acids. Germline trimming cut 5 bases from V and 12 bases from J; bases unmatched to any gene: 10. DNA of the CDR3: TGTGCCTGGGAAGGTGCGGCGGGAGTGCAGTTCTTC. Residues: CAWEGAAGVQFF.

As DNA, the CDR3 is TGTGCCAGCAGCTCACCGGACAGATATGGCTACACCTTC. This sequence encodes CASSSPDRYGYTF. This rearrangement joins TRBV7-9 to TRBJ1-2, with D possibly matching TRBD1 (6 bases). There are 13 residues in the CDR3. Per the germline V gene, CDR1 is SEHNR and CDR2 is FQNEAQ (reference sequence). V dropped 4 bases and J dropped 5 bases, with 11 bases sitting between them.

This clone has only a few counts. This rearrangement joins TRBV5-6 to TRBJ1-6; D unresolved. The V gene lost 2 bases and the J gene lost 5 bases, with 5 bases spanning the gap. Germline CDR1 reads SGHDT; CDR2 reads YYEEEE. This CDR3 has 13 residues. The CDR3 sequence is CASSFGDNSPLHF. CDR3 bases: TGTGCCAGCAGCTTCGGGGATAATTCACCCCTCCACTTT.

This clone was counted between two and nine times. V and J are TRBV4-1 and TRBJ2-7, with a tentative D call TRBD1 (6 bases). Germline V lookup: CDR1 MGHRA, CDR2 YSYEKL. This CDR3 comprises 15 residues. V lost 1 base to trimming and J lost 6 bases, with 16 bases between them. The CDR3 region is CASSQAVQGTAEQYF. CDR3 DNA sequence: TGCGCCAGCAGCCAAGCAGTCCAGGGGACGGCCGAGCAGTACTTC.

J is TRBJ1-1 and V is TRBV6-1; D is possibly TRBD1 (6 bases). The CDR3 has 14 residues. The ends were cut back, 3 bases at V and 7 bases at J, with 15 bases in the middle. CDR1 and CDR2 from the germline V gene are MNHNS and SASEGT. The DNA for the CDR3 is TGTGCCAGCAGTGACTTATCAGGGGCTAATGAAGCTTTCTTT. This sequence encodes CASSDLSGANEAFF.

The rearrangement uses TRBV19 and TRBJ2-1, with a tentative D call TRBD2 (6 bases). From germline, CDR1 is LNHDA and CDR2 SQIVND (reference sequence). The CDR3 covers 15 residues. V shed 3 bases and J shed 2 bases, with 11 bases lying between them. The CDR3 sequence is CASSIRRGPYNEQFF. The CDR3 bases are TGTGCCAGTAGTATCAGGCGGGGCCCCTACAATGAGCAGTTCTTC.

The chain joins TRBV18 to TRBJ1-2; possibly TRBD1 for D (6 bases). The CDR3 runs to 15 residues. CDR1 is KGHSH and CDR2 is LQKENI in the germline V gene. The germline V and J ends were trimmed by 3 bases and 3 bases, with 14 bases remaining between them. This chain's CDR3 is CASSPYRDSDYGYTF. The CDR3 coding sequence is TGTGCCAGCTCACCTTACAGGGATTCGGACTATGGCTACACCTTC.

V and J are TRBV6-5 and TRBJ2-7; perhaps TRBD1 as D (6 bases). V was cut by 7 bases and J by 1 base, with 17 bases left in between. CDR1 and CDR2 from the germline V gene are MNHEY and SVGAGI. The CDR3 loop spans 15 amino acids. CDR3 DNA: TGTGCCAGCAATCCCGTGGGGACACTTTCCTACGAGCAGTACTTC. This gives the protein CASNPVGTLSYEQYF.

The CDR3: CSVRHRVNRNTEAFF. The CDR3 DNA follows: TGCAGCGTGCGACACAGGGTTAATAGGAACACTGAAGCTTTCTTT. This chain links TRBV29-1 with TRBJ1-1; the D gene is possibly TRBD1 (6 bases). Germline V gene sequence: CDR1 SQVTM, CDR2 ANQGSEA. The CDR3 sequence is 15 residues long. The germline V and J ends were trimmed by 6 bases and 1 base, with 18 bases remaining between them.

The chain recombines TRBV4-3 with TRBJ2-1; D is possibly TRBD2 (5 bases). V was shortened by 3 bases and J by 1 base, with 10 bases between the two germline ends. This CDR3 is 15 amino acids long. CDR1 is LGHNA, CDR2 YSLEER, per germline. The CDR3 loop reads CASSHESGSYNEQFF. DNA for the CDR3: TGCGCCAGCAGCCACGAAAGCGGATCCTACAATGAGCAGTTCTTC.

This clone was counted a single time. V and J are TRBV7-2 and TRBJ2-1; 7 positions match TRBD1. V lost 5 bases and J lost 4; bases outside the gene matches: 11. The germline V gene has CDR1 SGHTA and CDR2 FQGNSA. This CDR3 is 16 amino acids long. The CDR3 DNA is TGTGCCAGCAGCCTTGATGGGGACAGAATTTACAATGAGCAGTTCTTC. This gives the protein CASSLDGDRIYNEQFF.

J is TRBJ1-4 and V is TRBV5-1, with TRBD1 as a possible D gene (5 bases). This CDR3 region has 14 residues. Trimming took 0 bases from V and 4 from J, leaving 7 bases between them. Germline-derived CDR1 and CDR2 are SGHRS and YFSETQ. The CDR3 bases are TGCGCCAGCAGCTTGGGGCAGGGTAATGAAAAACTGTTTTTT. This gives the protein CASSLGQGNEKLFF.

This rearrangement joins TRBV12-5 to TRBJ2-5; weak D call: TRBD1 (6 bases). CDR3 length: 14 amino acids. Germline V gene lookup returns CDR1 LGHNT and CDR2 FRNRAP. With 6 bases removed from V and 2 bases from J, the gap between germline ends came to 13 bases. CDR3 protein: CASGGRDKQETQYF. CDR3 DNA: TGTGCTAGTGGCGGACGGGACAAACAAGAGACCCAGTACTTC.

The gene calls are TRBV6-4 and TRBJ2-3; 8 bases are shared with TRBD2. After removal of 5 bases from V and 0 bases from J, the junction contained 10 bases not matched to a gene. CDR1 is MRHNA, CDR2 SNTAGT, per germline. The CDR3 is 17 amino acids. The CDR3 nucleotides read TGTGCCAGCAGTCAATGGCCCGGCGGGGGGAGCACAGATACGCAGTATTTT. It translates to CASSQWPGGGSTDTQYF.

This clone was seen a handful of times. The genes are TRBV27 and TRBJ1-1, with 7 bases matching TRBD1. Germline V CDR1 and CDR2: MNHEY, SMNVEV (reference sequence). Trimming at V came to 5 bases and at J to 1 base, leaving 4 bases not matched to a gene. The CDR3 runs to 14 residues. CDR3 residues: CASSIRGANTEAFF. CDR3 DNA: TGTGCCAGCAGTATCAGGGGGGCGAACACTGAAGCTTTCTTT.

V and J are TRBV27 and TRBJ1-1, with TRBD1 identical over 7 bases. The CDR3 consists of 14 residues. Per germline, CDR1 MNHEY and CDR2 SMNVEV (reference sequence). The V and J ends lost 6 bases and 0 bases, in that order; junction bases with no gene match: 4. CDR3: CASSLGQMNTEAFF. The DNA of the CDR3 is TGTGCCAGCAGCCTGGGACAGATGAACACTGAAGCTTTCTTT.

CDR3 sequence (DNA): TGCGCCAGCAGCCAAGAGGGGATAAGGGGTGGCTACACCTTC. Residues: CASSQEGIRGGYTF. V gene TRBV4-1 combines with J gene TRBJ1-2; D may be TRBD1 (5 bases). The CDR3 is made up of 14 amino acids. CDR1 is MGHRA and CDR2 is YSYEKL in the germline V gene. The ends were cut back, 0 bases at V and 7 bases at J, with 12 bases in the middle.

CDR3 loop: CASSPRGGGPSYEQYF. The CDR3 DNA reads as TGTGCCAGCTCACCAAGGGGCGGGGGGCCCTCCTACGAGCAGTACTTC. The genes are TRBV18 and TRBJ2-7; 8 bases map to TRBD2. V lost 2 bases, J lost 0 bases, and 6 bases stayed unmatched. Germline V gene data show CDR1 as KGHSH and CDR2 as LQKENI. The CDR3 has 16 residues.

The chain uses TRBV12-5 and TRBJ1-1; 7 nucleotides align to TRBD1. CDR1 LGHNT and CDR2 FRNRAP come from the germline V gene. V was pared by 2 bases and J by 8 bases, with 11 bases of the junction left unmatched. The CDR3 has 15 amino acids. The CDR3 here is CASGLRQGVRNEAFF. As DNA, the CDR3 is TGTGCTAGTGGTTTGAGGCAGGGGGTGAGGAACGAAGCTTTCTTT.

V usage is TRBV19 and J usage is TRBJ2-1, with TRBD2 identical over 8 bases. Germline CDR1 LNHDA, CDR2 SQIVND (reference sequence). V shed 7 bases, J shed 9 bases, and the junction held 14 bases outside the gene matches. The CDR3 sequence is 15 residues long. CDR3: CASTTAGAGRGEQFF. CDR3 bases: TGTGCCAGTACCACAGCGGGGGCGGGACGGGGTGAGCAGTTCTTC.

V gene TRBV13 combines with J gene TRBJ2-2, with 8 bases aligning to TRBD2. The trim removed 2 bases at V and 5 bases at J, leaving 7 bases unmatched. Germline CDR1 PRHDT, CDR2 FYEKMQ (reference sequence). The CDR3 extends over 16 amino acids. The CDR3 spells CASSLPGRAGTGELFF. The CDR3 DNA reads TGTGCCAGCAGCTTACCCGGGAGGGCAGGAACCGGGGAGCTGTTTTTT.

This clone was seen only once. The chain uses TRBV29-1 and TRBJ2-7, with D possibly TRBD1 on 5 matching bases. The ends were cut back, 2 bases at V and 4 bases at J, with 6 bases in the middle. This CDR3 is 11 amino acids long. CDR1 and CDR2 from the germline V gene are SQVTM and ANQGSEA. The CDR3 region has the DNA TGCAGCGTTGAAAGGGGTTACGAGCAGTACTTC. This gives the protein CSVERGYEQYF.

The V gene is TRBV6-5, the J gene TRBJ1-5; D is perhaps TRBD1 (6 bases). This CDR3 has 14 residues. The V end lost 6 bases, the J end lost 4 bases, and 13 bases lay between the germline ends. Germline V lookup: CDR1 MNHEY, CDR2 SVGAGI. The CDR3 is CASSPGAENQPQHF. For the CDR3, the DNA is TGTGCCAGCAGCCCAGGGGCTGAGAATCAGCCCCAGCATTTT.

V usage is TRBV5-1 and J usage is TRBJ2-2, with D possibly being TRBD1 (6 bases). The CDR3 extends over 14 amino acids. V was pared by 2 bases and J by 5 bases, with 10 bases between. CDR1 SGHRS and CDR2 YFSETQ come from the germline V gene. The CDR3 loop is CASSFQGKTGELFF. CDR3 DNA sequence: TGCGCCAGCAGCTTCCAGGGGAAGACCGGGGAGCTGTTTTTT.

V is TRBV7-9 and J is TRBJ2-7; 12 bases fit TRBD2. Germline V gives CDR1 SEHNR, CDR2 FQNEAQ (reference sequence). This CDR3 spans 16 amino acids. V was clipped by 5 bases and J by 5 bases; unmatched bases: 10. CDR3 in amino acids: CASSLTGLAGNDEQYF. The CDR3 DNA reads TGTGCCAGCAGCCTCACCGGACTAGCGGGAAATGACGAGCAGTACTTC.

This chain connects TRBV5-4 to TRBJ2-6; TRBD1 is a possible D gene (5 bases). The CDR3 extends over 17 amino acids. Germline V gene data show CDR1 as SGHNT and CDR2 as YYREEE (reference sequence). V gave up 3 bases and J gave up 0 bases, with 13 bases separating them. The CDR3 here is CASSSQAGSSGANVLTF. As DNA, the CDR3 is TGTGCCAGCAGCTCACAGGCCGGAAGCTCTGGGGCCAACGTCCTGACTTTC.

V and J are TRBV4-1 and TRBJ2-7; tentatively, D is TRBD1 (5 bases). Germline CDR1 MGHRA, CDR2 YSYEKL. V was cut by 4 bases and J by 1 base, with 11 bases left in between. The CDR3 has 14 residues. As DNA, the CDR3 is TGCGCCAGCAGCCTGGGGCTTGCGTCCTACGAGCAGTACTTC. Encoded protein: CASSLGLASYEQYF.

The chain links TRBV5-5 to TRBJ1-6; a possible D gene is TRBD1 (5 bases). CDR3 length: 15 amino acids. Germline V gene sequence: CDR1 SGHKS, CDR2 YYEKEE (reference sequence). Trimming removed 2 bases from V and 8 bases from J, with 14 bases in between. CDR3 in amino acids: CASSLWGRGYSPLHF. As DNA, the CDR3 is TGTGCCAGCAGCTTATGGGGTCGGGGGTATTCACCCCTCCACTTT. Full variable domain (remainder filled in from reference TRBV5-5 and TRBJ1-6): DAGVTQSPTHLIKTRGQQVTLRCSPISGHKSVSWYQQVLGQGPQFIFQYYEKEERGRGNFPDRFSARQFPNYSSELNVNALLLGDSALYLCASSLWGRGYSPLHFGNGTRLTVT.

This chain joins TRBV6-1 and TRBJ1-5, with D perhaps TRBD1 (5 bases). V was clipped by 2 bases and J by 4 bases, with 18 bases between them. The CDR3 length is 17 residues. Germline V gene lookup returns CDR1 MNHNS and CDR2 SASEGT. The chain's CDR3 is CASSEKFGQGGNQPQHF. CDR3 DNA sequence: TGTGCCAGCAGTGAAAAGTTTGGGCAGGGAGGGAATCAGCCCCAGCATTTT.

The rearrangement links TRBV6-6 to TRBJ1-1; 8 bases map to TRBD1. This CDR3 spans 14 amino acids. Losses at the gene ends were 4 bases for V and 1 base for J; bases not matched to a gene: 2. Germline V gives CDR1 MNHNY, CDR2 SVGAGI (reference sequence). The CDR3 sequence: CASSWDRTNTEAFF. The CDR3 DNA sequence: TGTGCCAGCAGTTGGGACAGGACGAACACTGAAGCTTTCTTT.

This clone has a handful of counts. The chain links TRBV5-6 to TRBJ2-7, with 7 bases lining up with TRBD1. J was trimmed by 0 bases and V by 5 bases; bases with no gene match: 8. CDR1 is SGHDT, CDR2 YYEEEE, per germline. This CDR3 contains 15 residues. The CDR3 sequence is CASRAGTASSYEQYF. Here the CDR3 DNA reads TGTGCCAGCAGGGCCGGGACAGCCAGCTCCTACGAGCAGTACTTC.